The rows below give T cell receptor beta chains drawn from one sample of a study of CD8+ T cells in alopecia areata. Produced via immunoSEQ multiplex PCR; TCRdb's table is partial and in-frame only. The data hold about 60,000 clones, with 46% observed a single time. Sequencing was performed on CD8+ T cells sorted from blood, taken at approximately week 36, from a patient treated with tofacitinib. The source of these receptors is a human donor with alopecia areata. Each CDR3 is given with its conserved first and last residue. A D gene is named only where the DNA matches it firmly. The size entry is marked missing in some rows and otherwise reads once, few, many or a size class.

v_gene	d_gene	abundance	j_gene	CDR3nt	CDR3aa
TRBV11-1	.	.	TRBJ2-5	TGTGCCAGCAGCTTGGGGCCCCAAGAGACCCAGTACTTC	CASSLGPQETQYF
TRBV15	TRBD1	.	TRBJ1-1	TGTGCCACCAGCAGAGAGGAGGGGGCCATGAACACTGAAGCTTTCTTT	CATSREEGAMNTEAFF
TRBV27	.	medium-sized	TRBJ2-2	TGTGCCAGCATTACGAACACCGGGGAGCTGTTTTTT	CASITNTGELFF
TRBV7-9	.	.	TRBJ2-7	TGTGCCAGCAGCAAAGTTGGTTCCTACGAGCAGTACTTC	CASSKVGSYEQYF
TRBV4-3	.	.	TRBJ1-5	TGCGCCAGCAGCCAAGGGCGGAGCAATCAGCCCCAGCATTTT	CASSQGRSNQPQHF
TRBV30	.	.	TRBJ2-3	TGTGCCTGGAGTTCGGTAGGAACAGATACGCAGTATTTT	CAWSSVGTDTQYF
TRBV7-9	.	few	TRBJ1-2	TGTGCCAGCAGCTTAGCCGGGACGGCTAACTATGGCTACACCTTC	CASSLAGTANYGYTF
TRBV7-9	TRBD1	many	TRBJ2-2	TGTGCCAGCAGATCACCAGGGGGTAACACCGGGGAGCTGTTTTTT	CASRSPGGNTGELFF
TRBV7-9	TRBD2	.	TRBJ2-1	TGTGCCAGCAGGGAGCTAGCGGGAGGGCCAGTCGATGAGCAGTTCTTC	CASRELAGGPVDEQFF
TRBV5-6	.	few	TRBJ1-5	TGTGCCAGCAGCTTGGTGAGCAGCAATCAGCCCCAGCATTTT	CASSLVSSNQPQHF
TRBV29-1	.	few	TRBJ2-1	TGCAGCGTTGAAGGGAGGTACAATGAGCAGTTCTTC	CSVEGRYNEQFF
TRBV4-1	.	.	TRBJ1-5	TGCGCCAGCAGCCAAGTCACAGATAATCAGCCCCAGCATTTT	CASSQVTDNQPQHF
TRBV27	.	.	TRBJ1-2	TGTGCCAGCAGTACCCCCCGGGACGGTGGACTGTATGGCTACACCTTC	CASSTPRDGGLYGYTF
TRBV11-1	.	.	TRBJ2-1	TGTGCCAGCAGCCCCGGTTATCGTCGAGGCAATGAGCAGTTCTTC	CASSPGYRRGNEQFF
TRBV7-2	TRBD1	.	TRBJ2-7	TGTGCCAGCAGCTTAGTTGAGGGGGCAGAGCAGTACTTC	CASSLVEGAEQYF
TRBV29-1	TRBD2	.	TRBJ2-5	TGCAGCGTTGACCCCGGGAGGGAGGGCCCTAAAGAGACCCAGTACTTC	CSVDPGREGPKETQYF
TRBV4-1	.	.	TRBJ2-7	TGCGCCAGCAGCCAAGATTTCCTAAATGACGAGCAGTACTTC	CASSQDFLNDEQYF
TRBV2	.	.	TRBJ2-1	TGTGCCAGCAGACCCTCTGAGGGTAGCTCCTACAATGAGCAGTTCTTC	CASRPSEGSSYNEQFF
TRBV9	TRBD2	.	TRBJ2-3	TGTGCCAGCAGCGTTAGCGGGAGTCGCACAGATACGCAGTATTTT	CASSVSGSRTDTQYF
TRBV7-9	.	few	TRBJ2-1	TGTGCCAGCAGCGTAGACAAGGGACATGAGCAGTTCTTC	CASSVDKGHEQFF
TRBV6-5	.	few	TRBJ1-1	TGTGCCAGCAGTTACTCGTCGAACACTGAAGCTTTCTTT	CASSYSSNTEAFF
TRBV4-3	TRBD1	.	TRBJ2-7	TGCGCCAGCAGCCAAGCCGGGACAGGGGCCGAGCAGTACTTC	CASSQAGTGAEQYF
TRBV9	.	.	TRBJ2-5	TGTGCCAGCAGCCCTTACGACAGGCAAGAGACCCAGTACTTC	CASSPYDRQETQYF
TRBV6-1	.	.	TRBJ2-3	TGTGCCAGCAGTGGATCCCCAGCGGTCGCAGATACGCAGTATTTT	CASSGSPAVADTQYF
TRBV4-2	TRBD2	.	TRBJ2-7	TGTGCCAGCAGCCCGCAACTCGGACTAGCGGGAGGGCCGGAGCAGTACTTC	CASSPQLGLAGGPEQYF
TRBV11-2	.	.	TRBJ2-1	TGTGCCAGCAACCCCTTCAGGGGAAATGAGCAGTTCTTC	CASNPFRGNEQFF
TRBV30	.	.	TRBJ1-1	TGTGCCTGGGCCCCCGGGACTGGGCCAGAGGCTTTCTTT	CAWAPGTGPEAFF
TRBV28	.	.	TRBJ2-1	TGTGCCAGCCTCTTTCGGGGAGAGCAGTTCTTC	CASLFRGEQFF
TRBV30	.	medium-sized	TRBJ2-2	TGTGCCTGGAGTGTAGGGGGGACCGGGGAGCTGTTTTTT	CAWSVGGTGELFF
TRBV20-1	.	once	TRBJ2-1	TGCAGTGCTAGGTGGGGAGGTGAGCAGTTCTTC	CSARWGGEQFF
TRBV2	TRBD1	.	TRBJ2-1	TGTGCCAGTACTACGGGACAGGGTACAAATGAGCAGTTCTTC	CASTTGQGTNEQFF
TRBV19	TRBD1	few	TRBJ2-7	TGTGCCAGTAGTCTCTTGACAGGGCCCTACGAGCAGTACTTC	CASSLLTGPYEQYF
TRBV6-1	.	.	TRBJ1-2	TGTGCCAGTCTCCGGGCCGCTTATGGCTACACCTTC	CASLRAAYGYTF
TRBV29-1	.	few	TRBJ2-1	TGCAGCGTTGAGCGGGGAAACAATGAGCAGTTCTTC	CSVERGNNEQFF
TRBV30	.	.	TRBJ1-1	TGTGCCTGGACACGGGGGTTGGAGCCTGAAGCTTTCTTT	CAWTRGLEPEAFF
TRBV29-1	.	few	TRBJ2-2	TGCAGCGTTTCCGGACAGTGGGGAAAAAACACCGGGGAGCTGTTTTTT	CSVSGQWGKNTGELFF
TRBV18	TRBD2	once	TRBJ2-3	TGTGCCAGCTCACCGCGGGACTATACAGATACGCAGTATTTT	CASSPRDYTDTQYF